The rows below give T cell receptor beta chains drawn from one sample of a study of blood T cell repertoires in COVID-19. Clones were read by immunoSEQ multiplex PCR, and TCRdb kept only the in-frame ones, dropping some. The sample comprises fewer than 300,000 clones, roughly 88% of which are singletons, and 0.65% to 0.95% rests with the top ten. The sample taken for sequencing was peripheral blood. The receptors here all came from a woman in her 30s with acute or convalescent COVID-19. The CDR3 runs from the conserved cysteine through the conserved F or W. D genes are given only for firm matches. Not all rows give a size; the values are once, few, many and, for expanded clones, a class.

d_gene | j_gene | v_gene | abundance | CDR3aa | CDR3nt
TRBD1 | TRBJ2-5 | TRBV11-3 | NA | CASSSVTGTGGGTRQETQYF | TGTGCCAGCAGCTCCGTGACCGGGACAGGGGGTGGGACGCGCCAAGAGACCCAGTACTTC
TRBD2 | TRBJ2-5 | TRBV3-1/TRBV3-2 | NA | CASSQDKGASGRREETQYF | TGTGCCAGCAGCCAAGACAAGGGGGCTAGCGGGAGGCGCGAAGAGACCCAGTACTTC
NA | TRBJ2-2 | TRBV25-1 | once | CASSPYGEQGTGELFF | TGTGCCAGCAGTCCCTATGGGGAACAGGGCACCGGGGAGCTGTTTTTT
TRBD2 | TRBJ2-7 | TRBV4-1 | once | CASSIPGLAGGRTYEQYF | TGCGCCAGCAGCATTCCTGGCCTAGCGGGAGGGCGAACCTACGAGCAGTACTTC
TRBD2 | TRBJ2-7 | TRBV10-3 | NA | CAIRAWTGGTSGTYEQYF | TGTGCCATCAGGGCCTGGACGGGAGGGACTAGCGGGACCTACGAGCAGTACTTC
NA | TRBJ2-7 | TRBV6-5 | NA | CASSYPPGGLSEQYF | TGTGCCAGCAGTTACCCCCCCGGGGGGCTAAGCGAGCAGTACTTC
NA | TRBJ2-3 | TRBV20-1 | NA | CSVYRTDTQYF | TGCAGTGTTTACAGGACAGATACGCAGTATTTT
TRBD1 | TRBJ2-7 | TRBV6-5 | NA | CASSWDSYSYEQYF | TGTGCCAGCAGTTGGGACAGTTACTCCTACGAGCAGTACTTC
TRBD1 | TRBJ2-7 | TRBV6-6 | NA | CASSNRDRGNYEQYF | TGTGCCAGCAGTAACCGGGACAGGGGAAACTACGAGCAGTACTTC
NA | TRBJ2-1 | TRBV9 | NA | CASSVRVNYNEQFF | TGTGCCAGCAGCGTACGAGTGAACTACAATGAGCAGTTCTTC
NA | TRBJ1-2 | TRBV29-1 | NA | CSGRAGAGYTF | TGCAGCGGGCGGGCCGGCGCGGGCTACACCTTC